This T cell receptor (beta chain) was retrieved from a study of CD8 T cells in Susac syndrome. CDR3 length: 16 amino acids. Trimming at V came to 4 bases and at J to 6 bases, leaving 10 bases not matched to a gene. From germline, CDR1 is SGHDN and CDR2 FVKESK. Concerning this clonotype: Its target is not known.

General study results and limits: An acknowledgment was made by the study that its TCR sequencing and HLA analysis involved relatively few individuals.

From blood CD8+ and CD4+ T cells, the TCR beta chain was sequenced. Multiple sclerosis controls were treatment-naive patients with stable or active relapsing-remitting disease. cDNA came from approximately 0.5 to 1 ug RNA primed by random hexamers. The amplification used immunoSEQ multiplex PCR on TCR beta CDR3; it spanned 54 Vbeta and 13 Jbeta. TCRdb reanalysed the immunoSEQ multiplex PCR reads using MiXCR and keeps one entry per CDR3 protein. The table includes about 200,000 distinct CDR3 sequences, approximately 95% detected once. V is TRBV14 and J is TRBJ2-1, with 9 bases fitting TRBD1. Sequencing was performed on CD4+ T cells from PBMCs. This receptor was taken from a human donor with multiple sclerosis. CDR3 loop: CASSPQGAMAVNEQFF. The CDR3 nucleotides read TGTGCCAGCAGCCCACAGGGGGCGATGGCCGTCAATGAGCAGTTCTTC.